This T cell receptor (beta chain) is from a study of shared clonotypes between healthy human individuals. This clone has more than one count but fewer than ten. The authors divided CD4+ cells into CD45RA+ naive and CD45RA-negative memory subsets. TCRdb keeps only in-frame clones here, not all; method: immunoSEQ multiplex PCR. The sample includes nearly 750,000 clones, approximately 77% of them seen just once. The CDR3 is 15 amino acids. Germline CDR1 LNHDA, CDR2 SQIVND (reference sequence). Trimming cost V 3 bases and J 6 bases; bases outside gene matches: 6. The sequenced sample consisted of memory CD4+ T cells sorted from blood. Subset: CD45RA-negative fraction. V is TRBV19 and J is TRBJ2-7, with 12 positions matching TRBD2. The receptor was isolated from a woman in her 30s in good health. CDR3: CASSMSGLAGSEQYF. The CDR3 nucleotides are TGTGCCAGTAGTATGTCCGGACTAGCGGGAAGCGAGCAGTACTTC.